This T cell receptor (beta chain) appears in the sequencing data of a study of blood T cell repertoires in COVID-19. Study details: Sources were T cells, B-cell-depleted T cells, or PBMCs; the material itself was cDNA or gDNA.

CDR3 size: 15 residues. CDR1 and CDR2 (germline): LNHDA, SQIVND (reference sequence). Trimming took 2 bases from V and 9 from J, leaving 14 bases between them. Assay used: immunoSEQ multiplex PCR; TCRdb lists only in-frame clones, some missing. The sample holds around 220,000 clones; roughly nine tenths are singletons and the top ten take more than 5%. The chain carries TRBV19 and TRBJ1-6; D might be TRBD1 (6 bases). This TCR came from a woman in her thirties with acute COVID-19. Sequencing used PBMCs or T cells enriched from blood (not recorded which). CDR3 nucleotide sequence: TGTGCCAGTAGTATAAACCCAGGGGAGGGTTCACCCCTCCACTTT. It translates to CASSINPGEGSPLHF.